A single sample gave rise to the 23 T cell receptor beta chains below, sequenced in a study of T cells in tuberculosis. This sample's time point: new active TB diagnosis, blood taken before or within 7 days of starting treatment. Clones were read by immunoSEQ multiplex PCR, and TCRdb kept only the in-frame ones, dropping some. The profile shows tens of thousands of clones, approximately 93% of them singletons. The sequences come from PBMCs, collected at tuberculosis diagnosis. Source of these receptors: an adult with tuberculosis.

J is TRBJ1-3 and V is TRBV18, with D unclear. Germline V gene sequence: CDR1 KGHSH, CDR2 LQKENI. This CDR3 is 16 amino acids long. Deletions cut 2 bases from V and 4 bases from J, with 15 bases between. The CDR3 here is CASSPSRGLTGNTIYF. DNA for the CDR3: TGTGCCAGCTCACCAAGCCGAGGTCTAACGGGAAACACCATATATTTT. Combining the CDR3 with reference TRBV18 and TRBJ1-3 gives the whole variable domain NAGVMQNPRHLVRRRGQEARLRCSPMKGHSHVYWYRQLPEEGLKFMVYLQKENIIDESGMPKERFSAEFPKEGPSILRIQQVVRGDSAAYFCASSPSRGLTGNTIYFGEGSWLTVV.

This rearrangement joins TRBV10-3 to TRBJ2-2, with no clear D. CDR3 length: 13 amino acids. V lost 0 bases and J 4 bases, leaving 3 bases between the germline ends. The germline V gene has CDR1 ENHRY and CDR2 SYGVKD. The CDR3 reads CAISESRTGELFF. CDR3 sequence (DNA): TGTGCCATCAGTGAGTCTCGCACCGGGGAGCTGTTTTTT.

This clone appeared a few times. This chain links TRBV27 with TRBJ2-7; unclear D gene. Trimming left V 5 bases short and J 3 bases short, with 14 bases between. Germline loops: CDR1 MNHEY, CDR2 SMNVEV (reference sequence). The CDR3 sequence is 14 residues long. This chain's CDR3 is CASSQEFQFYEQYF. CDR3 DNA sequence: TGTGCCAGCAGTCAGGAATTTCAATTCTACGAGCAGTACTTC.

The chain carries TRBV6-1 and TRBJ1-2, with 8 bases aligning to TRBD1. CDR1 and CDR2 (germline): MNHNS, SASEGT. The CDR3 runs 15 residues. The ends lost 0 bases at V and 3 bases at J; junction bases unmatched: 3. CDR3 protein: CASSEAPGGHYGYTF. CDR3 sequence (DNA): TGTGCCAGCAGTGAAGCCCCAGGGGGCCACTATGGCTACACCTTC.

This chain connects TRBV10-3 to TRBJ2-3; 7 nucleotides align to TRBD1. The germline V gene encodes CDR1 ENHRY and CDR2 SYGVKD. Trimming cost V 3 bases and J 4 bases; bases outside gene matches: 7. The length of the CDR3 is 15 residues. CDR3 sequence (DNA): TGTGCCATCAGTGATGAGGGGGCCCGGGCAGATACGCAGTATTTT. Translation gives CAISDEGARADTQYF.

CDR3 DNA sequence: TGTGCCAGTAGTCTATTCGGGCAGCCCCAGCATTTT. It encodes CASSLFGQPQHF. V is TRBV19 and J is TRBJ1-5; no reliable D call. The CDR3 is 12 residues long. V gave up 5 bases and J gave up 7 bases, with 9 bases separating them. Germline V CDR1 and CDR2: LNHDA, SQIVND (reference sequence).

This clone occurred once. The rearrangement joins TRBV5-6 to TRBJ2-5; TRBD1 matches 8 bases. CDR3 length: 13 residues. Germline V gene data show CDR1 as SGHDT and CDR2 as YYEEEE. V dropped 0 bases and J dropped 5; count of bases not matched to a gene: 0. CDR3 in DNA: TGTGCCAGCAGCTTGGACAGGGGGGAGACCCAGTACTTC. Translated, it gives CASSLDRGETQYF. Supplemented by reference TRBV5-6 and TRBJ2-5, the full variable domain reads DAGVTQSPTHLIKTRGQQVTLRCSPKSGHDTVSWYQQALGQGPQFIFQYYEEEERQRGNFPDRFSGHQFPNYSSELNVNALLLGDSALYLCASSLDRGETQYFGPGTRLLVL.

The rearrangement links TRBV5-1 to TRBJ1-4; TRBD1 is a possible D gene (6 bases). Trimming removed 3 bases at V and 1 base at J, with 13 bases between. The CDR3 spans 16 residues. Germline CDR1 SGHRS, CDR2 YFSETQ. The CDR3 is CASSWGTGLTNEKLFF. Here the CDR3 DNA reads TGCGCCAGCAGCTGGGGTACAGGGTTAACTAATGAAAAACTGTTTTTT.

V gene TRBV28 combines with J gene TRBJ1-2; TRBD1 might be the D (6 bases). There are 15 residues in the CDR3. With 7 bases removed from V and 4 bases from J, the gap between germline ends came to 19 bases. CDR1 is MDHEN, CDR2 SYDVKM, per germline. CDR3: CASKRPGTTIYGYTF. The CDR3 DNA is TGTGCCAGCAAAAGGCCCGGGACAACTATCTATGGCTACACCTTC.

The gene calls are TRBV19 and TRBJ2-3; D is possibly TRBD2 (5 bases). This CDR3 has 15 residues. With 0 bases removed from V and 2 bases from J, the gap between germline ends came to 9 bases. Per the germline V gene, CDR1 is LNHDA and CDR2 is SQIVND (reference sequence). CDR3 region: CASSIDSDPTDTQYF. The CDR3 nucleotides are TGTGCCAGTAGTATAGATAGCGACCCCACAGATACGCAGTATTTT.

V and J are TRBV21-1 and TRBJ1-1; TRBD1 was called by the table and not checked on the DNA. TRBV21-1 is a listed pseudogene. This CDR3 is 15 amino acids long. CDR3 sequence (DNA): TGTGCCAGCAGGGGGGACAGAAATATGAACACTGAAGCTTTCTTT. Amino acids: CASRGDRNMNTEAFF.

The V call is TRBV11-2, the J call TRBJ1-2, with 8 bases matching TRBD1. CDR1 is SGHAT, CDR2 FQNNGV, per germline. V lost 4 bases and J lost 4; bases outside the gene matches: 8. This CDR3 has 15 residues. CDR3 in amino acids: CASSSDRGLFYGYTF. The CDR3 bases are TGTGCCAGCAGCTCCGACAGGGGTCTTTTCTATGGCTACACCTTC.

This clone has just one count. The V and J genes are TRBV7-9 and TRBJ2-3; 14 positions match TRBD2. J lost 7 bases, V lost 5 bases, and 11 bases had no gene match. The CDR3 has 17 residues. Germline CDR1 reads SEHNR; CDR2 reads FQNEAQ (reference sequence). The CDR3 is CASSRPTSGGASNTQYF. Written as DNA, the CDR3 is TGTGCCAGCAGCCGACCGACTAGCGGGGGGGCAAGTAATACGCAGTATTTT.

The chain employs TRBV7-9 and TRBJ1-1; D call uncertain. CDR3 length: 11 amino acids. V lost 4 bases and J lost 7, with 7 bases in between. Germline V gene lookup returns CDR1 SEHNR and CDR2 FQNEAQ (reference sequence). CDR3 residues: CASSSNFEAFF. The CDR3 region has the DNA TGTGCCAGCAGCTCGAACTTTGAAGCTTTCTTT.

The V call is TRBV7-2, the J call TRBJ2-7; weak D call: TRBD2 (5 bases). The germline gives CDR1 SGHTA, CDR2 FQGNSA. Trimming cost V 1 base and J 3 bases, with 10 bases left between them. The length of the CDR3 is 14 residues. In DNA, the CDR3 is TGTGCCAGCAGCTTAGGGAGGAGGTTCTACGAGCAGTACTTC. Encoded protein: CASSLGRRFYEQYF.

The V call is TRBV9, the J call TRBJ1-6, with D perhaps TRBD1 (5 bases). The CDR3 has 14 residues. Germline V lookup: CDR1 SGDLS, CDR2 YYNGEE. V was shortened by 2 bases and J by 8 bases, with 11 bases between the two germline ends. The CDR3 DNA reads as TGTGCCAGCAGCGTGGGGGGAACCTATTCACCCCTCCACTTT. Its translation is CASSVGGTYSPLHF. The variable domain in full, completed from reference TRBV9 and TRBJ1-6, reads DSGVTQTPKHLITATGQRVTLRCSPRSGDLSVYWYQQSLDQGLQFLIQYYNGEERAKGNILERFSAQQFPDLHSELNLSSLELGDSALYFCASSVGGTYSPLHFGNGTRLTVT.

The chain recombines TRBV28 with TRBJ2-7, with TRBD1 as a possible D gene (6 bases). Germline loops: CDR1 MDHEN, CDR2 SYDVKM. The CDR3 sequence is 14 residues long. V was trimmed by 7 bases and J by 1 base, leaving 14 bases between them. Written as DNA, the CDR3 is TGTGCCAGCAACTTGCAGGGGCCTTCCTACGAGCAGTACTTC. As protein: CASNLQGPSYEQYF.

This chain connects TRBV9 to TRBJ2-1, with D unresolved. CDR3 length: 13 residues. The V gene lost 1 base and the J gene lost 5 bases, with 7 bases spanning the gap. The germline V gene has CDR1 SGDLS and CDR2 YYNGEE. CDR3 in amino acids: CASSVRQDNEQFF. The DNA of the CDR3 is TGTGCCAGCAGCGTAAGGCAGGACAATGAGCAGTTCTTC.

This chain links TRBV18 with TRBJ2-2; 7 nucleotides match TRBD1. This CDR3 has 15 amino acids. J was trimmed by 7 bases and V by 3 bases; bases with no gene match: 8. Germline V gives CDR1 KGHSH, CDR2 LQKENI. The CDR3 DNA reads as TGTGCCAGCTCACCCGGACAGGCCGTAATCGGGGAGCTGTTTTTT. Amino acids: CASSPGQAVIGELFF.

This chain joins TRBV27 and TRBJ1-5; no definite D call. The CDR3 consists of 14 residues. Germline CDR1 MNHEY, CDR2 SMNVEV (reference sequence). The V end was cut by 4 bases, the J end by 2 bases, with 9 bases between. As DNA, the CDR3 is TGTGCCAGCAGTTGGGCTATTGGCAATCAGCCCCAGCATTTT. It codes for CASSWAIGNQPQHF.

The J gene is TRBJ2-1, the V gene TRBV5-1; TRBD1 aligns across 8 bases. V was clipped by 4 bases and J by 7 bases; unmatched bases: 7. CDR3 length: 14 residues. The germline CDR1 and CDR2 sequences are SGHRS and YFSETQ. The CDR3 protein is CASSLGQVLNEQFF. The CDR3 bases are TGCGCCAGCAGCCTGGGACAGGTATTAAATGAGCAGTTCTTC.

The CDR3 sequence is CASSLQDRGLSEQFF. CDR3 DNA sequence: TGCGCCAGCAGCCTACAGGACAGGGGGCTGAGTGAGCAGTTCTTC. This chain connects TRBV5-1 to TRBJ2-1; 11 bases map to TRBD1. The CDR3 consists of 15 residues. V shed 4 bases and J 9 bases; nucleotides not matched to a gene: 9. CDR1 is SGHRS and CDR2 is YFSETQ in the germline V gene.

The V gene is TRBV6-4, the J gene TRBJ2-3; TRBD1 matches 9 bases. V shed 5 bases, J shed 0 bases, and the junction held 6 bases outside the gene matches. CDR3 size: 16 residues. CDR1 MRHNA and CDR2 SNTAGT come from the germline V gene. The CDR3, as DNA: TGTGCCAGCAGTCCCGGACAGGGGTTCAGCACAGATACGCAGTATTTT. Protein product: CASSPGQGFSTDTQYF.